The 8 T cell receptor beta chains listed next were all sequenced from one sample in a study of memory CD4+ T cells and cytomegalovirus serostatus. The method was immunoSEQ multiplex PCR; TCRdb's version includes in-frame clones alone and lacks a portion of them. Of about 58,000 clones detected, approximately 86% appear once; the ten largest clones hold about 0.48%. The sort gate was single viable CD3+CD4+CD8-CD45RO+ cells for memory CD4+ T cells. Material for sequencing was memory CD4+ T cells from blood. Receptor source: an adult in good health and CMV-seronegative. Some clones in this sample may be carry-over from other donors' samples.

Notes on this clone: Mismatch with germline at one junction end may stem from a read error. The chain links TRBV5-5 to TRBJ2-7; TRBD2 might be the D (6 bases). This CDR3 spans 13 amino acids. Per the germline V gene, CDR1 is SGHKS and CDR2 is YYEKEE (reference sequence). CDR3 DNA sequence: TGTGCCAGCAGCCGCCAGGCGGGGACCTCGCCCGTCTTC. It yields the protein CASSRQAGTSPVF.

The gene calls are TRBV4-2 and TRBJ2-3; no clear D. This CDR3 region has 15 residues. Germline V lookup: CDR1 LGHNA, CDR2 YNFKEQ. V was pared by 4 bases and J by 0 bases, with 11 bases between. CDR3 DNA: TGTGCCAGCAGCCCAGTTGAGGCTAGCACAGATACGCAGTATTTT. Its protein product is CASSPVEASTDTQYF.

V is TRBV9 and J is TRBJ2-5; TRBD1 matches at 7 bases. Germline loops: CDR1 SGDLS, CDR2 YYNGEE. Unmatched junction bases numbered 8, after V lost 2 bases and J lost 4 bases. The CDR3 covers 15 residues. The CDR3 reads CASSVAPTGTETQYF. The CDR3 DNA follows: TGTGCCAGCAGCGTCGCCCCGACAGGGACAGAGACCCAGTACTTC. The full variable domain, with the rest looked up from reference TRBV9 and TRBJ2-5, is DSGVTQTPKHLITATGQRVTLRCSPRSGDLSVYWYQQSLDQGLQFLIQYYNGEERAKGNILERFSAQQFPDLHSELNLSSLELGDSALYFCASSVAPTGTETQYFGPGTRLLVL.

Comment on this clone: The identical CDR3 is also encoded by other nucleotide sequences in the sample. V is TRBV19 and J is TRBJ1-1; no firm D call. Trimming cost V 1 base and J 1 base, with 7 bases left between them. Germline V gene lookup returns CDR1 LNHDA and CDR2 SQIVND (reference sequence). The CDR3 loop spans 14 amino acids. CDR3 amino acids: CASSIGGGNTEAFF. The DNA for the CDR3 is TGTGCCAGTAGTATAGGAGGCGGGAACACTGAAGCTTTCTTT.

This clone was counted between two and nine times. The rearrangement joins TRBV30 to TRBJ1-4; 7 positions agree with TRBD1. Germline lookup yields CDR1 GTSNPN and CDR2 SVGIG (reference sequence). V trimming: 2 bases; J trimming: 8 bases; junction bases outside the gene matches: 17. The CDR3 consists of 17 residues. CDR3 in amino acids: CAWSPDVSTGVGEKLFF. The CDR3 DNA reads as TGTGCCTGGAGTCCGGACGTATCAACAGGGGTTGGGGAAAAACTGTTTTTT.

CDR3 in DNA: TGTGCCAGCAGTTTACCCGAGTCTGTCGGGGGCTACACCTTC. Translated: CASSLPESVGGYTF. This sequence joins TRBV28 and TRBJ1-2; D unresolved. Germline loops: CDR1 MDHEN, CDR2 SYDVKM. This CDR3 is built from 14 residues. Trimming pared 2 bases from V and 8 bases from J, leaving 15 bases between.

The CDR3 DNA reads as TGTGCCAGCAGCCACATTGGGACTAGCGGGTCCTCCTACGAGCAGTACTTC. It translates to CASSHIGTSGSSYEQYF. The chain links TRBV4-2 to TRBJ2-7; TRBD2 agrees at 12 bases. Germline CDR1 is LGHNA and CDR2 is YNFKEQ. After removal of 3 bases from V and 0 bases from J, the junction contained 6 bases not matched to a gene. This CDR3 spans 17 amino acids.

This rearrangement joins TRBV18 to TRBJ2-5, with unresolved D. The CDR3 has 15 amino acids. V was trimmed by 6 bases and J by 3 bases, leaving 17 bases between them. From germline, CDR1 is KGHSH and CDR2 LQKENI. The chain's CDR3 is CASSIGWGQEETQYF. Here the CDR3 DNA reads TGTGCCAGCTCGATTGGGTGGGGTCAAGAAGAGACCCAGTACTTC.